This T cell receptor (beta chain) was captured by sequencing in a study of T-cell memory formation after mild COVID-19. This clonotype was detected a few times. MiXCR, run by TCRdb on the 5' RACE reads, gives a single entry per CDR3 protein. The sample contains about 600,000 distinct CDR3 sequences, less than 25% of which appear only once. The ends lost 6 bases at V and 2 bases at J; junction bases unmatched: 9. The CDR3 runs to 15 residues. Germline lookup yields CDR1 MNHEY and CDR2 SVGEGT. This chain links TRBV6-2 or TRBV6-3 with TRBJ1-2, with TRBD1 identical over 7 bases. The receptor's source is an adult woman who had mild COVID-19 (a few samples of this study predate the infection). Cell type and time point are not known. The sequenced sample consisted of PBMCs or a T cell subset sorted from them (not recorded which). In nucleotides, the CDR3 is TGTGCCAGCAGAAGAACGGGACAGTTCAACTATGGCTACACCTTC. The encoded protein is CASRRTGQFNYGYTF.